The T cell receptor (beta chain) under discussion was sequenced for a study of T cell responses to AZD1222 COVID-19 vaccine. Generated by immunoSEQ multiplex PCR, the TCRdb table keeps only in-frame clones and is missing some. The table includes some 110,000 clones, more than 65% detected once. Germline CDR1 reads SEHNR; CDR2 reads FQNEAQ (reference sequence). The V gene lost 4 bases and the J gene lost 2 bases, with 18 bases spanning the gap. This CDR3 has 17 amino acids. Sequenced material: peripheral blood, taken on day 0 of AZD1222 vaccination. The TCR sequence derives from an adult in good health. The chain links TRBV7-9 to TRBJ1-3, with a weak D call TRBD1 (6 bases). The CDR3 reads CASSSHEQGPPGNTIYF. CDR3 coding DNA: TGTGCCAGCAGCTCCCACGAACAGGGACCGCCTGGAAACACCATATATTTT.